This TCR beta chain was documented in a study of CD8 T cells in ankylosing spondylitis. Notes on the study in general: Within ankylosing spondylitis blood, a TCR beta motif made up of seven to nine highly homologous variants appeared to be characteristic.

TCRdb called the 5' RACE reads again in MiXCR, with one record for every CDR3 protein. The sample includes under 950,000 distinct CDR3 sequences, 15% to 20% of them seen just once. V lost 1 base and J 2 bases, leaving 9 bases between the germline ends. Germline lookup yields CDR1 MGHRA and CDR2 YSYEKL. The CDR3 extends over 14 amino acids. Note on this clonotype: Its antigen is still unknown.

The V and J genes are TRBV4-1 and TRBJ2-7, with a weak D call TRBD2 (5 bases). Sequencing was performed on blood, either unsorted or a sorted T cell fraction (not recorded which). The receptor was isolated from a male donor with ankylosing spondylitis. CDR3 nucleotides: TGCGCCAGCAGCCAAGGGGGAGAGGCCTACGAGCAGTACTTC. This gives the protein CASSQGGEAYEQYF.